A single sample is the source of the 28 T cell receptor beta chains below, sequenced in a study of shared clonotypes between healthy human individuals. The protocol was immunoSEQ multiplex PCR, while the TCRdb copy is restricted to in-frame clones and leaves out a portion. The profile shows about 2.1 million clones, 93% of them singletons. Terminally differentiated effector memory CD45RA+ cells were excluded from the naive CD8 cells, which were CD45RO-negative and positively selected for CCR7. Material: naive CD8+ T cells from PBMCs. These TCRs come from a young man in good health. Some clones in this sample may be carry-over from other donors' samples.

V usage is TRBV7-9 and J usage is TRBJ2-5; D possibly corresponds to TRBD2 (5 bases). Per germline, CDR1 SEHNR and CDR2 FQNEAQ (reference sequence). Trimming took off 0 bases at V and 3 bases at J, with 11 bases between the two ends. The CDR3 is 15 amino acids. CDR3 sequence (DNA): TGTGCCAGCAGCTTAGCCTGGGAGATAGAAGAGACCCAGTACTTC. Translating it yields CASSLAWEIEETQYF.

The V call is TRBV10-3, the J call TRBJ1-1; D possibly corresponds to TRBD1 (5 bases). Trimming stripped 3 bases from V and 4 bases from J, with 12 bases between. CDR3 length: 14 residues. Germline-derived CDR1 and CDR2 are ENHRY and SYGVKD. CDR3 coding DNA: TGTGCCATCAGTGACCCCGGGAGGGGCACTGAAGCTTTCTTT. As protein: CAISDPGRGTEAFF.

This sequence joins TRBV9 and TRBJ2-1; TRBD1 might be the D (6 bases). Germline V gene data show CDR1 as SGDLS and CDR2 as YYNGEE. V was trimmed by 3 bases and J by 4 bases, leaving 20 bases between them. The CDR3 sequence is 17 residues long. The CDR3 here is CASSDSRQAETYNEQFF. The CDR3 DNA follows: TGTGCCAGCAGCGACTCCCGACAGGCGGAGACTTACAATGAGCAGTTCTTC.

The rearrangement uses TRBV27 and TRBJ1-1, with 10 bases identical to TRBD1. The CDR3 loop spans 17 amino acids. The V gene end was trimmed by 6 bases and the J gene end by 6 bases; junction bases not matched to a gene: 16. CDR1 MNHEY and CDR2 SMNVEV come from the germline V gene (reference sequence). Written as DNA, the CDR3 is TGTGCCAGCAGGCCTAGTCCCGGGACAGGGGTAGGACCTGAAGCTTTCTTT. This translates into CASRPSPGTGVGPEAFF.

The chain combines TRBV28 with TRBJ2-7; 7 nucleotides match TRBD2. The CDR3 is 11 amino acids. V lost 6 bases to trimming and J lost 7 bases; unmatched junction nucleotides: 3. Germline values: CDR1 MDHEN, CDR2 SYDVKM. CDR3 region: CASSLAEEQYF. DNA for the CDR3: TGTGCCAGCAGCCTAGCGGAGGAGCAGTACTTC.

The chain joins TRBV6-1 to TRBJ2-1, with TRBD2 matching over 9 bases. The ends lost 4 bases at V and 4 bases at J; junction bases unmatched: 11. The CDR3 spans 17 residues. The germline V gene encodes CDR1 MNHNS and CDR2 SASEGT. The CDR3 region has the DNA TGTGCCAGCAGTGGGTTCCTTAGCGGGAGCCCTTACAATGAGCAGTTCTTC. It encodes CASSGFLSGSPYNEQFF.

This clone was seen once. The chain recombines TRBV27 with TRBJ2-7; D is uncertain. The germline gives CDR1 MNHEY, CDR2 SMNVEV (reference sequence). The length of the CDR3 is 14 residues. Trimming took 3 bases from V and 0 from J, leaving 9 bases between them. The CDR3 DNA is TGTGCCAGCAGTTTGTACAGACTCTCCTACGAGCAGTACTTC. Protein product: CASSLYRLSYEQYF.

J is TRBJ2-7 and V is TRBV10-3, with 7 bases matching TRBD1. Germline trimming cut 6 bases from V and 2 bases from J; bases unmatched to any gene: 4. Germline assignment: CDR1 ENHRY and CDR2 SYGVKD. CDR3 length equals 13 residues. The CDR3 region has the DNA TGTGCCATCAGCCAAGGACAGGCCTACGAGCAGTACTTC. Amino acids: CAISQGQAYEQYF.

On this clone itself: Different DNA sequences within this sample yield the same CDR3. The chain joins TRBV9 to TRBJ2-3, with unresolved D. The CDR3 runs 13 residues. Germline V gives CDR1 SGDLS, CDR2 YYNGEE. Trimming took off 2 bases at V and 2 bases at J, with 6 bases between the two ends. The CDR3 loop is CASSVRSTDTQYF. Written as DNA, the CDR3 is TGTGCCAGCAGCGTCCGATCCACAGATACGCAGTATTTT.

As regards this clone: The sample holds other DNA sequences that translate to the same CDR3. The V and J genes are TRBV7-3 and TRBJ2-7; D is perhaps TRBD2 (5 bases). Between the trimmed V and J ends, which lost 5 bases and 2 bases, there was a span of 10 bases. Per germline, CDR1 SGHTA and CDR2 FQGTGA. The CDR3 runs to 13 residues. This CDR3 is CASSPGGAYEQYF. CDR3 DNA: TGTGCCAGCAGCCCAGGAGGTGCCTACGAGCAGTACTTC.

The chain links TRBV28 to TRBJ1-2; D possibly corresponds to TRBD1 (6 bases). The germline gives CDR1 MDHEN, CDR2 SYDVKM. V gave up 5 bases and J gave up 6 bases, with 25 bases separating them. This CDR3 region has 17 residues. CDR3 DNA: TGTGCCAGCAGTACGACCGGGACAAAGGAATCGTTTAATGGCTACACCTTC. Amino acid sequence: CASSTTGTKESFNGYTF.

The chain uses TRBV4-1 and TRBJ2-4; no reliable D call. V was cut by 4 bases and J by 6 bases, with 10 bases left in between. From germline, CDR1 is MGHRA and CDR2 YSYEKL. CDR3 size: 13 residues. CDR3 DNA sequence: TGCGCCAGCAGCCCCCCCATGGGAAACATTCAGTACTTC. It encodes CASSPPMGNIQYF.

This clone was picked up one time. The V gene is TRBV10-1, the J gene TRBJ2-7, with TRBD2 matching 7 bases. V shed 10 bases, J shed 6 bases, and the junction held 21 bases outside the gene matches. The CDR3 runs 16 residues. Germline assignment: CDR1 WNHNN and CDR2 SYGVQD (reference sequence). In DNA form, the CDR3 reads TGCGCCATAAAACCGAGAGGAGCGGGGCCGGGGCTCGAGCAGTACTTC. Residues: CAIKPRGAGPGLEQYF.

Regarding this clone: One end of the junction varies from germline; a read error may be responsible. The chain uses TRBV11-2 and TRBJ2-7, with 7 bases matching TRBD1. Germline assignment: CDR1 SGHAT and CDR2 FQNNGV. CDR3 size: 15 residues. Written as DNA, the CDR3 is TGTGCCAGCAGCTTATTCGACAGGGCGTCCTCCGAGCAGTACTTC. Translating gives CASSLFDRASSEQYF.

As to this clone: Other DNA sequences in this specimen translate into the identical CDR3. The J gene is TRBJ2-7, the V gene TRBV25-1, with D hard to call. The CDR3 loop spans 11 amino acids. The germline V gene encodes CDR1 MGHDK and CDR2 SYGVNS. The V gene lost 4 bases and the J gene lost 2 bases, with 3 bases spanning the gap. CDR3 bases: TGTGCCAGCAGTGTAGCCTACGAGCAGTACTTC. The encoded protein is CASSVAYEQYF.

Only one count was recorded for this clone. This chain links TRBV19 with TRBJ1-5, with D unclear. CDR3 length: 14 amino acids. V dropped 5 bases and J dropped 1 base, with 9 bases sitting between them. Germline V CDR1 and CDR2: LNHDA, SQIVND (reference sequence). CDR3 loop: CASSVFISNQPQHF. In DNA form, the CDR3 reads TGTGCCAGTAGTGTCTTCATCAGCAATCAGCCCCAGCATTTT.

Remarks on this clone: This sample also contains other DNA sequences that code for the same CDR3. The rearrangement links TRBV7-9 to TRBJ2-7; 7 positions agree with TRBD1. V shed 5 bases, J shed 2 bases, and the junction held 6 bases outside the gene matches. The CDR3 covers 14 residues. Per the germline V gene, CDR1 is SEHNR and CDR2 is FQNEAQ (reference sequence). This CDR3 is CASSSRDRAYEQYF. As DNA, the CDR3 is TGTGCCAGCAGCAGCCGGGACAGAGCCTACGAGCAGTACTTC.

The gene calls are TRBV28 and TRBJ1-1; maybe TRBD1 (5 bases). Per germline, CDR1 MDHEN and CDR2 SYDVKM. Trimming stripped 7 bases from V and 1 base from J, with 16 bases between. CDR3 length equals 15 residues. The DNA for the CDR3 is TGTGCCAGCACTGGTCCGGGGGACGGGAACACTGAAGCTTTCTTT. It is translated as CASTGPGDGNTEAFF.

The CDR3 region has the DNA TGTGCCAGCAGCTTATGGGCGGGGGGCTCCTACAATGAGCAGTTCTTC. Translating gives CASSLWAGGSYNEQFF. This sequence joins TRBV5-4 and TRBJ2-1; 8 nucleotides agree with TRBD2. CDR3 size: 16 residues. CDR1 is SGHNT, CDR2 YYREEE, per germline (reference sequence). The J segment lost 0 bases and the V segment lost 2 bases, leaving 4 bases of the junction unmatched. The full variable domain, rest sourced from reference TRBV5-4 and TRBJ2-1, is ETGVTQSPTHLIKTRGQQVTLRCSSQSGHNTVSWYQQALGQGPQFIFQYYREEENGRGNFPPRFSGLQFPNYSSELNVNALELDDSALYLCASSLWAGGSYNEQFFGPGTRLTVL.

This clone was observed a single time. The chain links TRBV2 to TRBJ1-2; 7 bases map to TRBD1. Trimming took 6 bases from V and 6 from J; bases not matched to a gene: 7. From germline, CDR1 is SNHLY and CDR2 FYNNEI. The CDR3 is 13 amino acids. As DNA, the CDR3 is TGTGCCAGCAGCGGAGACAGGGCTGATGGCTACACCTTC. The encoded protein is CASSGDRADGYTF.

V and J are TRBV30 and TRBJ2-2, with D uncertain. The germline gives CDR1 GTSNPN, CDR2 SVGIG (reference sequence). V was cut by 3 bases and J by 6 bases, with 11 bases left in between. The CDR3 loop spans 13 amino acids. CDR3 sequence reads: CAWSWLTPGELFF. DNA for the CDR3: TGTGCCTGGAGCTGGCTAACCCCCGGGGAGCTGTTTTTT.

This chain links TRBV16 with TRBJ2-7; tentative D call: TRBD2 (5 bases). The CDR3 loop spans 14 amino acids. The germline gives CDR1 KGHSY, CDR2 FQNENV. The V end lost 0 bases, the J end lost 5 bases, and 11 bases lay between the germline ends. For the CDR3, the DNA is TGTGCCAGCAGCCAATCGCCCCCCGGGGACGAGCAGTACTTC. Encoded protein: CASSQSPPGDEQYF.

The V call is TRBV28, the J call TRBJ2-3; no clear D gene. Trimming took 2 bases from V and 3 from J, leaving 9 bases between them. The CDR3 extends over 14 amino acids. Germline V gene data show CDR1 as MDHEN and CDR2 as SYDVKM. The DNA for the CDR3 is TGTGCCAGCAGTTTAAGTGCTGGGACAGATACGCAGTATTTT. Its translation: CASSLSAGTDTQYF. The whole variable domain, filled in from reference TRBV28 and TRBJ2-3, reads DVKVTQSSRYLVKRTGEKVFLECVQDMDHENMFWYRQDPGLGLRLIYFSYDVKMKEKGDIPEGYSVSREKKERFSLILESASTNQTSMYLCASSLSAGTDTQYFGPGTRLTVL.

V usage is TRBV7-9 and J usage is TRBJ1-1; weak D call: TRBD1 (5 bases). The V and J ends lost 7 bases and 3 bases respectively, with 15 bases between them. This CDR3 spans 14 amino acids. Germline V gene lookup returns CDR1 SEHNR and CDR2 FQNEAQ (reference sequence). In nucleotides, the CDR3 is TGTGCCAGCAAGGGGTTCCGGGGGGACACTGAAGCTTTCTTT. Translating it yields CASKGFRGDTEAFF.

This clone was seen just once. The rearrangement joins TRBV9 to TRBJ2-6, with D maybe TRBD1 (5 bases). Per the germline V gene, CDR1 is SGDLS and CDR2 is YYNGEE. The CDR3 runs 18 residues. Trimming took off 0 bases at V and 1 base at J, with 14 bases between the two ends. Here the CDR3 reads CASSVDPARGSGANVLTF. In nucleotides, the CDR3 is TGTGCCAGCAGCGTAGACCCGGCTAGGGGTTCTGGGGCCAACGTCCTGACTTTC.

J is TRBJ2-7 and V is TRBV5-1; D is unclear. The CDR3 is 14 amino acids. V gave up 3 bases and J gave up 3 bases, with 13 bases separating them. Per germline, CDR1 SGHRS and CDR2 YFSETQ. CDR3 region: CASSYKDGLYEQYF. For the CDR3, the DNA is TGCGCCAGCAGCTACAAGGACGGCCTCTACGAGCAGTACTTC.

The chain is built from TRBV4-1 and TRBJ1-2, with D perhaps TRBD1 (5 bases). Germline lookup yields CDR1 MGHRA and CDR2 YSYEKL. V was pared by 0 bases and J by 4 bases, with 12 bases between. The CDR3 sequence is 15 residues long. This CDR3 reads CASSQEVRGSYGYTF. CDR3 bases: TGCGCCAGCAGCCAAGAGGTAAGGGGATCCTATGGCTACACCTTC.

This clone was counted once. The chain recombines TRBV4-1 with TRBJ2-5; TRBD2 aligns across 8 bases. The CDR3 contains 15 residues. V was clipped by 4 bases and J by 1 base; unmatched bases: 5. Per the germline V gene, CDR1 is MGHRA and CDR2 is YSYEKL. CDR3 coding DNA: TGCGCCAGCAGCCGAGTTACTAGCGGCCAAGAGACCCAGTACTTC. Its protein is CASSRVTSGQETQYF.